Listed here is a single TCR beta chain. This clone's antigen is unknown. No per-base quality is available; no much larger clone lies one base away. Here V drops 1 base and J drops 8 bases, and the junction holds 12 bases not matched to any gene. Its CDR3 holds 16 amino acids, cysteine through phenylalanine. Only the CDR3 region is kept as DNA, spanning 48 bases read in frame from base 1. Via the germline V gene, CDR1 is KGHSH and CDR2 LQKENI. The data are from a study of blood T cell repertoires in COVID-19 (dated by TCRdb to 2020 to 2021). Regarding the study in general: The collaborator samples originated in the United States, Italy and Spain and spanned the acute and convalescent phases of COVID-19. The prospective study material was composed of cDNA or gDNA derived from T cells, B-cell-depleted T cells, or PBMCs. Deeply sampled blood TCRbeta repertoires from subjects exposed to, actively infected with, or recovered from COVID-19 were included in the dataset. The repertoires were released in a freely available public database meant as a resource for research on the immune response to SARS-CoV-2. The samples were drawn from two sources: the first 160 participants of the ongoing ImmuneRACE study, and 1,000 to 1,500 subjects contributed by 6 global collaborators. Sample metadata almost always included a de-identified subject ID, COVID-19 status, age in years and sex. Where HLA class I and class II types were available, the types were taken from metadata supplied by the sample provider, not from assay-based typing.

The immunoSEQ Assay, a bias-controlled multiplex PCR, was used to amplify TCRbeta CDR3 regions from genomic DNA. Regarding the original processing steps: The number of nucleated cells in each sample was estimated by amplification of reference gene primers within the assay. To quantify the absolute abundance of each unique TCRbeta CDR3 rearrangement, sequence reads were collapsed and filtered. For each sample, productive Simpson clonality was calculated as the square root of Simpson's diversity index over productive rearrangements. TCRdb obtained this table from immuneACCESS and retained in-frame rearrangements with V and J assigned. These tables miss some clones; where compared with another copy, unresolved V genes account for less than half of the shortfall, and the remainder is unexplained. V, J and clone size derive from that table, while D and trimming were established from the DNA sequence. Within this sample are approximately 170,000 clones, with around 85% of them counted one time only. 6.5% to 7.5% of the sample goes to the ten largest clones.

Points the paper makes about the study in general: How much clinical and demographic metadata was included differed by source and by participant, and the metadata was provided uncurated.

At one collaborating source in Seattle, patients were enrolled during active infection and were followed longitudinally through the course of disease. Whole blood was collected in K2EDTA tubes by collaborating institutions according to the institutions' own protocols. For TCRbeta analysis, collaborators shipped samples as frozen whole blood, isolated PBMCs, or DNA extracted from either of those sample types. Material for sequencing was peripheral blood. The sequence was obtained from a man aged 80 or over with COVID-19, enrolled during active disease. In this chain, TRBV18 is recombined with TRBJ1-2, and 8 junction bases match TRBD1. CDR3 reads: CASSPRPGQGEGGYTF. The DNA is TGTGCCAGCTCACCACGGCCCGGACAGGGTGAGGGAGGCTACACCTTC. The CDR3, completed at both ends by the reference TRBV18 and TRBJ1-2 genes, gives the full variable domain NAGVMQNPRHLVRRRGQEARLRCSPMKGHSHVYWYRQLPEEGLKFMVYLQKENIIDESGMPKERFSAEFPKEGPSILRIQQVVRGDSAAYFCASSPRPGQGEGGYTFGSGTRLTVV.